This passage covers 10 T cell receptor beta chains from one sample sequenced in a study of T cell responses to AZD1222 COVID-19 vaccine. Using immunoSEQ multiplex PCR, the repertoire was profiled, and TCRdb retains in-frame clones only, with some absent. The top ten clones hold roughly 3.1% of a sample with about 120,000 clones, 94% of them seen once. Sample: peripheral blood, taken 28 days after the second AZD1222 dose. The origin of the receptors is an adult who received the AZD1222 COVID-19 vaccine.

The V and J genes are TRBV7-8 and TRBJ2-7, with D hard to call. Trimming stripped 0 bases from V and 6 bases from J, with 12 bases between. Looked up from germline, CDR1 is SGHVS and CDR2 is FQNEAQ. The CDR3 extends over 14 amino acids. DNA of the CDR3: TGTGCCAGCAGCTTAGCCATCCTTCTCGGCGAGCAGTACTTC. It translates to CASSLAILLGEQYF. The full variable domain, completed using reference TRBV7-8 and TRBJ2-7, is GAGVSQSPRYKVAKRGQDVALRCDPISGHVSLFWYQQALGQGPEFLTYFQNEAQLDKSGLPSDRFFAERPEGSVSTLKIQRTQQEDSAVYLCASSLAILLGEQYFGPGTRLTVT.

This CDR3 is CASSDRGYNEQFF. CDR3 sequence (DNA): TGTGCCAGTAGTGACAGGGGGTACAATGAGCAGTTCTTC. The genes are TRBV19 and TRBJ2-1, with TRBD1 matching over 9 bases. Per the germline V gene, CDR1 is LNHDA and CDR2 is SQIVND (reference sequence). The CDR3 is made up of 13 amino acids. J was trimmed by 4 bases and V by 5 bases; bases with no gene match: 0.

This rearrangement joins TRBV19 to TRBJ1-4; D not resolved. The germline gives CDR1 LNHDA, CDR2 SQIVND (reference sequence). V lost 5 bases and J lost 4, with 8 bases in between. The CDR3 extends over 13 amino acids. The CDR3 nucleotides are TGTGCCAGTAGTCCCAGCCTTAATGAAAAACTGTTTTTT. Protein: CASSPSLNEKLFF.

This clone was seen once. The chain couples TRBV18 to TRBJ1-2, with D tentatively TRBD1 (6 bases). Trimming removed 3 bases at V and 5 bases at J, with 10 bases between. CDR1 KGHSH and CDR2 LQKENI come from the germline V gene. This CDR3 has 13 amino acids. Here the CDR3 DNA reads TGTGCCAGCTCACCTGGTGGACAGTATGGCTACACCTTC. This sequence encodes CASSPGGQYGYTF.

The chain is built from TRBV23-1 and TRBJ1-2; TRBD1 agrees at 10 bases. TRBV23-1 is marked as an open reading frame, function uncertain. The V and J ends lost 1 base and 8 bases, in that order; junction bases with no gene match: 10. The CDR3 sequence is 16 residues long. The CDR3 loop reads CASSQFGQGDRRGYTF. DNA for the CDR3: TGCGCCAGCAGTCAATTCGGACAGGGGGACAGGAGGGGCTACACCTTC.

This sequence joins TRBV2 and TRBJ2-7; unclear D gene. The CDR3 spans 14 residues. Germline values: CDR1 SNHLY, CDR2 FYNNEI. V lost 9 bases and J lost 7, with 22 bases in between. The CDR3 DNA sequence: TGTGCCAGTACCGGTGACCCGCCCCTCGGGGAGCAGTACTTC. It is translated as CASTGDPPLGEQYF.

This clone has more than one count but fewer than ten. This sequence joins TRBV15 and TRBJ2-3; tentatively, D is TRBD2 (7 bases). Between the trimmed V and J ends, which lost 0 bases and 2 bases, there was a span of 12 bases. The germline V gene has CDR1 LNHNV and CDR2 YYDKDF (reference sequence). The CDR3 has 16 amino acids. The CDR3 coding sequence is TGTGCCACCAGCAGAGATAGGGGGGGTTCCACAGATACGCAGTATTTT. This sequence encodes CATSRDRGGSTDTQYF.

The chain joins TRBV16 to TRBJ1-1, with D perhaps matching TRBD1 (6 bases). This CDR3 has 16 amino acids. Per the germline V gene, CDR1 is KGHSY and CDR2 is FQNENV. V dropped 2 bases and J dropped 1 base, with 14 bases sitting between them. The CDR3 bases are TGTGCCAGCAGCCAAACGAGGGGGGGTTCGAACACTGAAGCTTTCTTT. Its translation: CASSQTRGGSNTEAFF.

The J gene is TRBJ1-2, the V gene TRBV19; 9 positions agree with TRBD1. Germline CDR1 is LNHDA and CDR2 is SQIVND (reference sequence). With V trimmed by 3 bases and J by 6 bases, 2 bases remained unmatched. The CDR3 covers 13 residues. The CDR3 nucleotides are TGTGCCAGTAGTATGTGGACAGGGGATGGCTACACCTTC. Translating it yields CASSMWTGDGYTF.

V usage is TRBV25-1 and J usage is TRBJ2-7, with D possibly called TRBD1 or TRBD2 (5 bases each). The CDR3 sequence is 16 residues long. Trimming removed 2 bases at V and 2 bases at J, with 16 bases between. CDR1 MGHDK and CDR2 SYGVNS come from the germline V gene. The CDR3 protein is CASSEIDQGRAYEQYF. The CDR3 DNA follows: TGTGCCAGCAGTGAAATAGACCAGGGACGGGCCTACGAGCAGTACTTC.